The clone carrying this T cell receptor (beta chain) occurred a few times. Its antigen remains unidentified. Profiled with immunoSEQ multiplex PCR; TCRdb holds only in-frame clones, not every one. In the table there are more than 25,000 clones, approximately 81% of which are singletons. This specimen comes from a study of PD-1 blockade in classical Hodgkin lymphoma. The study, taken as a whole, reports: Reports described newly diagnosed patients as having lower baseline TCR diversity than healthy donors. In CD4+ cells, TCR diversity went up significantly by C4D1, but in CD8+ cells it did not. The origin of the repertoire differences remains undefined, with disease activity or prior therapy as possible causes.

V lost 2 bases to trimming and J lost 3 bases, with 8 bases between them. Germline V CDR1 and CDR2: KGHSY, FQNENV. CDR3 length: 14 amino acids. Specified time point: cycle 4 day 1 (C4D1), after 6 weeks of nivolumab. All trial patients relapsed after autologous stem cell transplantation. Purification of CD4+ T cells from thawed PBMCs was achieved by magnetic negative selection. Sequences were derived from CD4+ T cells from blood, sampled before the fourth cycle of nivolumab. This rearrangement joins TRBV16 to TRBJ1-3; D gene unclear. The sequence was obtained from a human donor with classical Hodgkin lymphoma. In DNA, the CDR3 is TGTGCCAGCAGCCAAGAGACAAGTGGAAACACCATATATTTT. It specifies CASSQETSGNTIYF.